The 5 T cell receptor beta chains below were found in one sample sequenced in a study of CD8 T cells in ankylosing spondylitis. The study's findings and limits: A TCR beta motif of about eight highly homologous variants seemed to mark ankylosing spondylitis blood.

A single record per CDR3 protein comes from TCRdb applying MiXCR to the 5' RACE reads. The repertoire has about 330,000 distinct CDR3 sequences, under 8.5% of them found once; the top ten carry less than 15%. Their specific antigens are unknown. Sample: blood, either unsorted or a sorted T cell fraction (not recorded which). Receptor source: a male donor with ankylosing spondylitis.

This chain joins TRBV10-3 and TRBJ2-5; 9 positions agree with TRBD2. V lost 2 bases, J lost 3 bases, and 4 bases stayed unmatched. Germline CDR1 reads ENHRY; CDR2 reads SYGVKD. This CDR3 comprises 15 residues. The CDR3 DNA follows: TGTGCCATCAGTGAGGTTAGCGGGAGTAAAGAGACCCAGTACTTC. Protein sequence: CAISEVSGSKETQYF.

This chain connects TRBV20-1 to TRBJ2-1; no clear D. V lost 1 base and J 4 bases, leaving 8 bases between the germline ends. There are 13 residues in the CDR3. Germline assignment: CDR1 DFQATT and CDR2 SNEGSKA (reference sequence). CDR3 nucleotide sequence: TGCAGTGCTAGAGGTCCTAGTTACAATGAGCAGTTCTTC. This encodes CSARGPSYNEQFF.

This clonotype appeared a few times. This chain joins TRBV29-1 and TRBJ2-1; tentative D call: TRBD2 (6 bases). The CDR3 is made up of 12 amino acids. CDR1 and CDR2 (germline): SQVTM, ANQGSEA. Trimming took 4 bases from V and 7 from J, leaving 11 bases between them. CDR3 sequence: CSVGLAANEQFF. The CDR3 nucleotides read TGCAGCGTTGGGTTAGCGGCGAATGAGCAGTTCTTC.

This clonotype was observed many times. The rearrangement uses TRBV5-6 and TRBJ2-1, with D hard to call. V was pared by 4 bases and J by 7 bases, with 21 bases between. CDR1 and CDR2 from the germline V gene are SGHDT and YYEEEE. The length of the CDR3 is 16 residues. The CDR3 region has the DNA TGTGCCAGCAGCCCCCTTTGGATGTCTGTAGAGAATGAGCAGTTCTTC. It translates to CASSPLWMSVENEQFF.

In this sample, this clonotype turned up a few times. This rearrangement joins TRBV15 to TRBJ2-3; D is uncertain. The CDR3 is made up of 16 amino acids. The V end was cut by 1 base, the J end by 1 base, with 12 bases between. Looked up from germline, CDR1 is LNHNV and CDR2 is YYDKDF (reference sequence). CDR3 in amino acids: CATSRGFGLGTDTQYF. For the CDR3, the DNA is TGTGCCACCAGCAGAGGATTCGGGCTGGGCACAGATACGCAGTATTTT. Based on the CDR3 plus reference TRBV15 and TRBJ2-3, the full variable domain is DAMVIQNPRYQVTQFGKPVTLSCSQTLNHNVMYWYQQKSSQAPKLLFHYYDKDFNNEADTPDNFQSRRPNTSFCFLDIRSPGLGDTAMYLCATSRGFGLGTDTQYFGPGTRLTVL.